This T cell receptor (beta chain) was captured by sequencing in a study of blood T cell repertoires in COVID-19. Study details: Donors in the United States, Italy and Spain gave samples during acute or convalescent COVID-19. In each case, the material was cDNA or gDNA derived from T cells, B-cell-depleted T cells, or PBMCs.

Worth noting for this clone: The same CDR3 can be traced to other DNA sequences in this sample.

CDR1 and CDR2 from the germline V gene are SNHLY and FYNNEI. CDR3 size: 12 residues. With 6 bases removed from V and 5 bases from J, the gap between germline ends came to 10 bases. Study processing details: Counts of nucleated cells, estimated from reference gene primer amplification, were obtained. Clones were sequenced by immunoSEQ multiplex PCR, and TCRdb holds only the in-frame ones, with some missing. V and J calls and clone size follow that table, whereas D and trimming were derived from the DNA. The sample lists about 230,000 clones, approximately 87% occurring once. The sequenced material came from peripheral blood. The clonotype comes from a woman in her seventies with active or convalescent COVID-19. This chain links TRBV2 with TRBJ2-5; D is possibly TRBD2 (5 bases). The CDR3 region is CASSAERETQYF. CDR3 bases: TGTGCCAGCAGCGCAGAGCGGGAGACCCAGTACTTC.